This entry lists 9 T cell receptor beta chains sequenced from one sample in a study of response to subunit inactivated influenza vaccine. TCRdb called the RT-PCR reads again in MiXCR, with one record for every CDR3 protein. The table lists 400,000 to 550,000 distinct CDR3 sequences, less than 30% of them singletons. Source: CD4+ T cells sorted from PBMCs, taken about 5 days after vaccination. Source of these receptors: a man aged 50 to 60 who received an inactivated influenza vaccine.

This clonotype was found a few times. The rearrangement uses TRBV6-2 or TRBV6-3 and TRBJ2-1, with 10 bases identical to TRBD1. V dropped 2 bases and J dropped 10; count of bases not matched to a gene: 5. Germline lookup yields CDR1 MNHEY and CDR2 SVGEGT. The CDR3 length is 14 residues. CDR3 coding DNA: TGTGCCAGCAGTTACCGGGACAGGGGCCCAGAGCAGTTCTTC. As protein: CASSYRDRGPEQFF.

The chain is built from TRBV7-2 and TRBJ2-1, with D unresolved. This CDR3 comprises 12 residues. Trimming stripped 6 bases from V and 7 bases from J, with 10 bases between. Germline CDR1 SGHTA, CDR2 FQGNSA. The CDR3 DNA follows: TGTGCCAGCAGTTCGCGGCGGAATGAGCAGTTCTTC. Protein product: CASSSRRNEQFF. The full variable domain, in which reference TRBV7-2 and TRBJ2-1 provide the parts outside the CDR3, is GAGVSQSPSNKVTEKGKDVELRCDPISGHTALYWYRQSLGQGLEFLIYFQGNSAPDKSGLPSDRFSAERTGGSVSTLTIQRTQQEDSAVYLCASSSRRNEQFFGPGTRLTVL.

This clonotype was detected a few times. The chain combines TRBV28 with TRBJ1-5; 7 bases map to TRBD1. The germline gives CDR1 MDHEN, CDR2 SYDVKM. Trimming at V came to 4 bases and at J to 5 bases, leaving 5 bases not matched to a gene. CDR3 length: 14 residues. CDR3 amino acids: CASSSETGHQPQHF. CDR3 bases: TGTGCCAGCAGTTCCGAGACAGGGCATCAGCCCCAGCATTTT. The full variable domain, rest sourced from reference TRBV28 and TRBJ1-5, is DVKVTQSSRYLVKRTGEKVFLECVQDMDHENMFWYRQDPGLGLRLIYFSYDVKMKEKGDIPEGYSVSREKKERFSLILESASTNQTSMYLCASSSETGHQPQHFGDGTRLSIL.

The rearrangement joins TRBV6-1 to TRBJ2-7, with TRBD1 matching 8 bases. The length of the CDR3 is 15 residues. V dropped 6 bases and J dropped 1; count of bases not matched to a gene: 8. CDR1 and CDR2 from the germline V gene are MNHNS and SASEGT. CDR3 region: CASRDTGGRSYEQYF. Here the CDR3 DNA reads TGTGCCAGCAGAGACACAGGGGGGCGATCCTACGAGCAGTACTTC.

This clonotype was recorded once. This chain uses TRBV11-2 with TRBJ2-1, with 10 bases matching TRBD2. The V gene's germline CDR1 is SGHAT and CDR2 FQNNGV. The V segment lost 0 bases and the J segment 1 base; nucleotides outside the gene matches: 9. The CDR3 sequence is 19 residues long. Here the CDR3 DNA reads TGTGCCAGCAGCTTAGATCGTAGCGGGGGGCTTCGATCCTACAATGAGCAGTTCTTC. It codes for CASSLDRSGGLRSYNEQFF.

The V call is TRBV5-5, the J call TRBJ2-2; 7 bases line up with TRBD1. V dropped 1 base and J dropped 5; count of bases not matched to a gene: 8. Germline-derived CDR1 and CDR2 are SGHKS and YYEKEE (reference sequence). The CDR3 totals 16 residues. The CDR3 reads CASSLRNSGGTGELFF. CDR3 nucleotides: TGTGCCAGCAGCTTGAGAAACTCAGGGGGAACCGGGGAGCTGTTTTTT.

This chain joins TRBV20-1 and TRBJ1-5, with D maybe TRBD1 (6 bases). The CDR3 contains 15 residues. The V end was cut by 6 bases, the J end by 7 bases, with 22 bases between. The V gene's germline CDR1 is DFQATT and CDR2 SNEGSKA (reference sequence). CDR3 in amino acids: CSAPAGTTAAQPQHF. CDR3 sequence (DNA): TGCAGTGCGCCCGCCGGGACAACGGCAGCCCAGCCCCAGCATTTT.

The rearrangement joins TRBV20-1 to TRBJ2-2, with 9 bases identical to TRBD1. J was trimmed by 2 bases and V by 3 bases; bases with no gene match: 16. The CDR3 contains 19 residues. Germline V CDR1 and CDR2: DFQATT, SNEGSKA (reference sequence). CDR3 DNA: TGCAGTGCTAGTACAGGGGGCAATTGGTGGGGAATAAACACCGGGGAGCTGTTTTTT. Protein product: CSASTGGNWWGINTGELFF.

This chain connects TRBV12-3 or TRBV12-4 to TRBJ2-5, with 9 bases identical to TRBD1. This CDR3 is built from 15 residues. The junction had 6 bases not matched to a gene; V was cut back by 6 bases and J by 1 base. The CDR3 here is CASRRDRVTQETQYF. The CDR3 bases are TGTGCCAGCAGACGGGACAGGGTAACCCAAGAGACCCAGTACTTC.